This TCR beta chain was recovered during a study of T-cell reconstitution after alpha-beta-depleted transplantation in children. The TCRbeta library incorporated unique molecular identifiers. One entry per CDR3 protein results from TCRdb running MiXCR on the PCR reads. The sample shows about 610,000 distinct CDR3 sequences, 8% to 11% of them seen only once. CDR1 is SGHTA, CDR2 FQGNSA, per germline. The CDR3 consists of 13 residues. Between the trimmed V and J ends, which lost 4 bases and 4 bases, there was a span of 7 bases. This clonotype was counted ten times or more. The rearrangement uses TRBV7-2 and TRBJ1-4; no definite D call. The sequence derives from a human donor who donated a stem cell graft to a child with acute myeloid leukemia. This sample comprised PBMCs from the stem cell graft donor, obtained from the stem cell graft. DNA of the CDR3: TGTGCCAGCAGCTCCCTTAGTAATGAAAAACTGTTTTTT. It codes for CASSSLSNEKLFF. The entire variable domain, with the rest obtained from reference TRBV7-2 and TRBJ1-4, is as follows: GAGVSQSPSNKVTEKGKDVELRCDPISGHTALYWYRQSLGQGLEFLIYFQGNSAPDKSGLPSDRFSAERTGGSVSTLTIQRTQQEDSAVYLCASSSLSNEKLFFGSGTQLSVL.